This T cell receptor (beta chain) was captured by sequencing in a study of CD8+CD57+ T cells in acquired aplastic anemia. TCR beta VDJ and CDR3 were profiled, and genomic DNA was the template. MiXCR was run by TCRdb on the reads, yielding one entry per CDR3 protein. The sample carries hundreds of thousands of distinct CDR3 sequences, over 25% recorded once. For sequencing, patients were chosen who had shown expansion of CD8+CD57+ cells by flow cytometry. Material for sequencing was sorted CD4+, CD8+, or CD8+CD57+ T cells (not recorded which) from PBMCs. This receptor was taken from a human donor with aplastic anemia.

The CDR3 nucleotides read TGTGCCAGCAGCTCTTCCGGGACAGTTCGTTCCACTGAAGCTTTCTTT. Residues: CASSSSGTVRSTEAFF. The V and J genes are TRBV11-1 and TRBJ1-1; TRBD1 aligns across 7 bases. Germline V lookup: CDR1 SGHAT, CDR2 FQDESV (reference sequence). The ends lost 4 bases at V and 4 bases at J; junction bases unmatched: 12. This CDR3 has 16 amino acids.